The clone carrying this T cell receptor beta chain was seen more than once but under ten times. These data originate in a study of chemoradiotherapy in HPV16-positive cancers. TCRdb keeps only in-frame clones here, not all; method: immunoSEQ multiplex PCR. The sample holds some 22,000 clones, roughly 87% seen once. V lost 1 base and J lost 1, with 10 bases in between. The CDR3 runs to 16 residues. CDR1 and CDR2 (germline): SGHTA, FQGTGA. The sample was blood, taken from a patient who underwent chemoradiotherapy. The clonotype was recovered from a human donor with HPV-associated anogenital cancer. The chain couples TRBV7-3 to TRBJ2-2; no firm D call. The CDR3 DNA is TGTGCCAGCAGCTTAAGCCCCCACTGGAACACCGGGGAGCTGTTTTTT. Encoded protein: CASSLSPHWNTGELFF. Complete variable domain (other parts from reference TRBV7-3 and TRBJ2-2): GAGVSQTPSNKVTEKGKYVELRCDPISGHTALYWYRQSLGQGPEFLIYFQGTGAADDSGLPNDRFFAVRPEGSVSTLKIQRTERGDSAVYLCASSLSPHWNTGELFFGEGSRLTVL.